This is a list of T cell receptor beta chains from one sample in a study of metastatic and nonmetastatic thyroid tumors. With MiXCR, TCRdb reprocessed the PCR reads. The sample comprises about 40,000 clones, 18% of which are singletons, and 12% to 15% rests with the top ten. The sequencing sample was made of tumor tissue. These receptors all come from a female donor with papillary thyroid cancer or a benign thyroid nodule (not recorded which). Some clones in this sample may be carry-over from other donors' samples. CDR3s leave out the opening cysteine and the closing phenylalanine or tryptophan. A D gene is named only where the DNA matches it firmly.

v_call: TRBV7-3; j_call: TRBJ2-1; d_call: TRBD2; cdr3_aa: ASSSHPVAGGQGEQF
v_call: TRBV4-1; j_call: TRBJ1-5; d_call: NA; cdr3_aa: ASSQEFRDRQPQH
v_call: TRBV27; j_call: TRBJ2-5; d_call: TRBD1; cdr3_aa: ASSDRTGTQETQY
v_call: TRBV29-1; j_call: TRBJ2-3; d_call: NA; cdr3_aa: SVWTANTDTQY
v_call: TRBV4-1; j_call: TRBJ2-1; d_call: NA; cdr3_aa: ASSQVAQHSYNEQF
v_call: TRBV3-1; j_call: TRBJ1-5; d_call: TRBD1; cdr3_aa: ASSQGTGAQPQH
v_call: TRBV19; j_call: TRBJ2-1; d_call: TRBD2; cdr3_aa: ASSTSGTSYNEQF
v_call: TRBV6-1; j_call: TRBJ1-1; d_call: NA; cdr3_aa: AGKGTGGDPEAF
v_call: TRBV5-5; j_call: TRBJ1-5; d_call: NA; cdr3_aa: ASSVRGSGNQPQH
v_call: TRBV5-1; j_call: TRBJ2-1; d_call: NA; cdr3_aa: ASRAGSPNEQF
v_call: TRBV18; j_call: TRBJ1-4; d_call: NA; cdr3_aa: ASSPPGGQQGRGEKLF
v_call: TRBV28; j_call: TRBJ2-1; d_call: NA; cdr3_aa: ASSPLGAYNEQF
v_call: TRBV2; j_call: TRBJ1-5; d_call: TRBD1; cdr3_aa: ASRRQGINQPQH
v_call: TRBV15; j_call: TRBJ2-7; d_call: TRBD2; cdr3_aa: ATSPGTSAYEQY
v_call: TRBV12-3/TRBV12-4; j_call: TRBJ1-1; d_call: TRBD1; cdr3_aa: ASSWTGVNTEAF
v_call: TRBV29-1; j_call: TRBJ2-1; d_call: TRBD1; cdr3_aa: SASRDRGLAF
v_call: TRBV5-6; j_call: TRBJ2-7; d_call: NA; cdr3_aa: ASSLGDTISVYEQY
v_call: TRBV11-2; j_call: TRBJ2-3; d_call: NA; cdr3_aa: ASSLYFSFLHVTQY
v_call: TRBV7-3; j_call: TRBJ2-2; d_call: NA; cdr3_aa: ASSLSFDGGELF
v_call: TRBV7-9; j_call: TRBJ2-1; d_call: NA; cdr3_aa: ASSPYPYNEQF
v_call: TRBV28; j_call: TRBJ2-7; d_call: NA; cdr3_aa: ASRPGPFYEQY
v_call: TRBV2; j_call: TRBJ1-2; d_call: TRBD1; cdr3_aa: ASSRRRGRDYGYT
v_call: TRBV20-1; j_call: TRBJ1-1; d_call: TRBD1; cdr3_aa: SARKGDRVNTEAF
v_call: TRBV29-1; j_call: TRBJ1-1; d_call: NA; cdr3_aa: SWGGPDEAF
v_call: TRBV7-9; j_call: TRBJ2-3; d_call: NA; cdr3_aa: ASSLGGNTDTQY
v_call: TRBV2; j_call: TRBJ2-5; d_call: NA; cdr3_aa: ASRRSFQETQY
v_call: TRBV5-1; j_call: TRBJ2-2; d_call: NA; cdr3_aa: ASSQGRGTGELF
v_call: TRBV10-2; j_call: TRBJ2-7; d_call: TRBD2; cdr3_aa: ASNPGTSEVYEQY
v_call: TRBV7-2; j_call: TRBJ1-1; d_call: NA; cdr3_aa: ASSPQTGLSEAF
v_call: TRBV28; j_call: TRBJ2-1; d_call: NA; cdr3_aa: AITGPLSEQF
v_call: TRBV12-3/TRBV12-4; j_call: TRBJ1-6; d_call: TRBD1; cdr3_aa: ASSLVRDRNSPLH
v_call: TRBV28; j_call: TRBJ2-3; d_call: TRBD2; cdr3_aa: ASSPPGLAEWAY
v_call: TRBV20-1; j_call: TRBJ2-7; d_call: NA; cdr3_aa: SARDGRGDEQY
v_call: TRBV6-1; j_call: TRBJ1-4; d_call: NA; cdr3_aa: ASSRDPGSTNEKLF
v_call: TRBV19; j_call: TRBJ1-5; d_call: NA; cdr3_aa: ASTGDRNQPQH
v_call: TRBV28; j_call: TRBJ2-7; d_call: NA; cdr3_aa: ASSFPSFPYEQY
v_call: TRBV6-1; j_call: TRBJ1-1; d_call: NA; cdr3_aa: ASSEWAGGFTEAF
v_call: TRBV20-1; j_call: TRBJ2-7; d_call: TRBD2; cdr3_aa: SARDPRGLAGPGGGSYEQY
v_call: TRBV7-2; j_call: TRBJ1-6; d_call: NA; cdr3_aa: ASSFSTENHNSPLH
v_call: TRBV5-1; j_call: TRBJ1-5; d_call: NA; cdr3_aa: ASSLGTRGQPLH
v_call: TRBV7-2; j_call: TRBJ2-3; d_call: TRBD2; cdr3_aa: ASSYGLVPDTQY
v_call: TRBV19; j_call: TRBJ1-1; d_call: NA; cdr3_aa: ASSFQVDTEAF
v_call: TRBV6-1; j_call: TRBJ1-5; d_call: TRBD1; cdr3_aa: ASSTSTGVGNQPQH
v_call: TRBV4-1; j_call: TRBJ2-6; d_call: NA; cdr3_aa: ASSGPGANVLT
v_call: TRBV6-1; j_call: TRBJ1-3; d_call: NA; cdr3_aa: ASSPGLVGNTIY
v_call: TRBV30; j_call: TRBJ2-7; d_call: TRBD2; cdr3_aa: AWSASPLARIYEQY
v_call: TRBV20-1; j_call: TRBJ2-3; d_call: TRBD2; cdr3_aa: SARDLLVGGFTDTQY
v_call: TRBV18; j_call: TRBJ2-4; d_call: NA; cdr3_aa: ASSSDFFQNIQY
v_call: TRBV5-1; j_call: TRBJ1-5; d_call: NA; cdr3_aa: ASSADGYQPQH
v_call: TRBV2; j_call: TRBJ2-7; d_call: NA; cdr3_aa: ASSKTTGGSYEQY
v_call: TRBV5-1; j_call: TRBJ2-1; d_call: TRBD2; cdr3_aa: ASSLVAGGLNEQF
v_call: TRBV20-1; j_call: TRBJ2-7; d_call: NA; cdr3_aa: SASRVGGPGPYEQY
v_call: TRBV9; j_call: TRBJ2-1; d_call: TRBD2; cdr3_aa: ASSPTGGSYNEQF
v_call: TRBV12-3/TRBV12-4; j_call: TRBJ1-4; d_call: NA; cdr3_aa: ASSLVANEKLF
v_call: TRBV11-2; j_call: TRBJ1-5; d_call: NA; cdr3_aa: ASSLGTAYSNQPQH
v_call: TRBV27; j_call: TRBJ1-1; d_call: NA; cdr3_aa: ARSSGLTEAF
v_call: TRBV20-1; j_call: TRBJ1-1; d_call: NA; cdr3_aa: SAREIQGREAF
v_call: TRBV5-1; j_call: TRBJ2-7; d_call: NA; cdr3_aa: ASSLESGFSEQY
v_call: TRBV30; j_call: TRBJ1-4; d_call: NA; cdr3_aa: AWSVTDSTNEKLF
v_call: TRBV6-2/TRBV6-3; j_call: TRBJ1-5; d_call: NA; cdr3_aa: ASSYWNQPQH